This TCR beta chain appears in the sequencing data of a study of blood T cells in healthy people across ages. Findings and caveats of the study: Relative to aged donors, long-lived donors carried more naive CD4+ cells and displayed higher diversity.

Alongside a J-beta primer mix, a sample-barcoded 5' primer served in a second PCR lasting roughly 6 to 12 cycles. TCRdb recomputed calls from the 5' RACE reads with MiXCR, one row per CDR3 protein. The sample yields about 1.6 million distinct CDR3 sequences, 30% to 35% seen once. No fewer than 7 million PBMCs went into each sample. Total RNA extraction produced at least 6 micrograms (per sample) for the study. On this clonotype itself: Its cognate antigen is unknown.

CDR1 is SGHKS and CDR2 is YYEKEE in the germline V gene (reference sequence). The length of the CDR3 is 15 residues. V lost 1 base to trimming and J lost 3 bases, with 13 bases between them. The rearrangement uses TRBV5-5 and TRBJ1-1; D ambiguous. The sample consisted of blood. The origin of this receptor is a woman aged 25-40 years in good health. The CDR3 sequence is CASSLLSASDTEAFF. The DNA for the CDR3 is TGTGCCAGCAGCTTGTTGTCCGCTTCGGACACTGAAGCTTTCTTT.